Described below is a single TCR beta chain sequence and its context. Participants, about 18 to 90 years old, spanned 25 or so US areas. Participant reports of clinical history set cohort assignment. This record belongs to a study of blood T cell repertoires in COVID-19. There are 13 residues in the CDR3. Trimming cost V 6 bases and J 8 bases; bases outside gene matches: 6. Germline values: CDR1 MNHEY, CDR2 SVGAGI. Sequencing used immunoSEQ multiplex PCR; TCRdb keeps in-frame clones, though not all of them. Of some 250,000 clones listed, around 90% are singletons. The sample taken for sequencing was PBMCs or T cells enriched from blood (not recorded which). The chain joins TRBV6-5 to TRBJ2-1, with 8 positions matching TRBD2. The receptor's source is a human donor in a cohort exposed to, infected with or recovered from COVID-19 (not recorded which). The donor label of this sample is uncertain. In nucleotides, the CDR3 is TGTGCCAGCAGGCGGGGGGATTTTGATGAGCAGTTCTTC. This translates into CASRRGDFDEQFF.